This TCR beta chain appears in the sequencing data of a study of T cells in localized non-small cell lung cancer. Study observations and caveats: Measurement of T cell clonality placed uninvolved adjacent lung highest, above the level in tumor. Out of the top 100 tumor clones, a median approximately 61 were seen in adjacent lung. Overall survival was longer when the density of T cells in the blood was higher. The tumor had only one region sequenced, so heterogeneity remains possible.

Clones were sequenced by immunoSEQ multiplex PCR, and TCRdb holds only the in-frame ones, with some missing. The table includes 5,500 to 8,000 clones, roughly two fifths detected once. The CDR3 is made up of 16 amino acids. Germline CDR1 SGHAT, CDR2 FQDESV (reference sequence). V lost 5 bases, J lost 3 bases, and 10 bases stayed unmatched. With respect to this clone: Its antigen is still unknown.

This specimen was lung tumor tissue, taken before any cancer treatment. The TCR comes from a man aged 35 to 69 with stage III lung adenocarcinoma. The chain uses TRBV11-1 and TRBJ1-3; 7 bases match TRBD1. The CDR3 region is CASSQDRGGSGNTIYF. As DNA, the CDR3 is TGTGCCAGCAGCCAAGATAGAGGGGGCAGTGGAAACACCATATATTTT. Using reference TRBV11-1 and TRBJ1-3 for the parts outside the CDR3, the full variable domain is EAEVAQSPRYKITEKSQAVAFWCDPISGHATLYWYRQILGQGPELLVQFQDESVVDDSQLPKDRFSAERLKGVDSTLKIQPAELGDSAMYLCASSQDRGGSGNTIYFGEGSWLTVV.